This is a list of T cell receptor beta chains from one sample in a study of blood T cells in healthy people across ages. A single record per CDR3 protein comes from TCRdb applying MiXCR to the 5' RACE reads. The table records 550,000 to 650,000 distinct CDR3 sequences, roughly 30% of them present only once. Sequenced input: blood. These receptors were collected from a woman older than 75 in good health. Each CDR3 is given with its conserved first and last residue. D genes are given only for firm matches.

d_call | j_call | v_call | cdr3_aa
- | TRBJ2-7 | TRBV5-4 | CASSLADREYEQYF
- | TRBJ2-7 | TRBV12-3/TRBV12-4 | CASTTGSSYEQYF
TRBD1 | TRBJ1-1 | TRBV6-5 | CASRVRQGNTEAFF
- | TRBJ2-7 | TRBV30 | CAWSGLSEQYF
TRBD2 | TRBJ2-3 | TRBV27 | CASSLIASGGTDTQYF
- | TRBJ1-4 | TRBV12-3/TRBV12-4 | CASSFGQTNNEKLFF
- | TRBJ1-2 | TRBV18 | CASSPAQDYGYTF
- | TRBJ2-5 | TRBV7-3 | CASSLGHQETQYF
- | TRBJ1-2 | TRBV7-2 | CASSLAAGEGGYTF
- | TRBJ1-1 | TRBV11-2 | CASSDHNRVVETEAFF
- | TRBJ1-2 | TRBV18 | CASSPNSAYGYTF
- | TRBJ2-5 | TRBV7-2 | CASSLEGEGGVSEYF
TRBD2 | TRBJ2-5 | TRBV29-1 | CSVGGRGGKETQYF
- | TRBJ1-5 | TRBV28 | CASGPGGNQPQHF
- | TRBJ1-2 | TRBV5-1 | CASSARGYGYTF
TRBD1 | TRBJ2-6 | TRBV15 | CATSRDYASGQGASGANVLTF
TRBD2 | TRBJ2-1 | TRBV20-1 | CSAWRGGGSSYNEQFF
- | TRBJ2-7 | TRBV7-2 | CASSTPVSRDEQYF
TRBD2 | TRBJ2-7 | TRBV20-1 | CSASPTSGGRHNEQYF
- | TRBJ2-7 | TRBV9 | CASSVGTCSWEQYF
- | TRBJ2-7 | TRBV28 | CASSYRTASYEQYF
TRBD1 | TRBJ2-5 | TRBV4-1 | CASTLGQGEGETQYF
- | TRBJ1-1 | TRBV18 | CTSSLRQAEAFF
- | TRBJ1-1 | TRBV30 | CAWSPQGWVTEAFF
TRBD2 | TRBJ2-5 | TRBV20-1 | CSASSAGGTQYF
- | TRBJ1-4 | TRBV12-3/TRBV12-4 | CASSRRGLREKLFF
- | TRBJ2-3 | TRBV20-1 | CSARVGLNTDTQYF
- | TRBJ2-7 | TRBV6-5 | CASRSQDKSYEQYF
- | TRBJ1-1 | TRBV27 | CASSLSWGGFGNTEAFF
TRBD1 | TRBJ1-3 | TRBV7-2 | CASSLASGQGNTIYF
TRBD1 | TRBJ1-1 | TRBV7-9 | CASSRTDRGPNTEAFF
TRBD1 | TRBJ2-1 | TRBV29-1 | CSVEPGQDYNEQFF
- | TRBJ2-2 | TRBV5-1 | CASSLDVGGNTGELFF
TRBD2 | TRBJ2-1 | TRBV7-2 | CASSPGRSGGAGNEQFF
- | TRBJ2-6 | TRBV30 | CAWSPRASGANVLTF
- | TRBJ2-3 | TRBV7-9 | CASSLLVQTANTDTQYF
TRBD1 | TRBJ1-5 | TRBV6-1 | CASSWTGGGNQPQHF
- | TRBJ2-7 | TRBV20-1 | CSASSAGAPSYEQYF
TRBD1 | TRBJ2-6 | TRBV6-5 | CASRGDSGANVLTF
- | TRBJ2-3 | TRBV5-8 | CASSPGSYPDMQYF
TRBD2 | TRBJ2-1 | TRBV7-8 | CASSLLRGGSYNEQFF
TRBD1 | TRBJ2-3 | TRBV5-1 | CASSSLTGVDTQYF
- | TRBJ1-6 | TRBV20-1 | CIASSGTKNSPLHF
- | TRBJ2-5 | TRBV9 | CAGSPRLGAWEQYF
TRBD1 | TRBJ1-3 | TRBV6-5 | CASSRQGLTGNTIYF
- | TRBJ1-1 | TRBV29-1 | CSVVGEPNTEAFF
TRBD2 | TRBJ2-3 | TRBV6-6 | CASSLALAAVGDTQYF
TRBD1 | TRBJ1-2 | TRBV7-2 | CASSSGQGINYGYTF
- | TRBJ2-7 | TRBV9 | CASSVGTYSWEQYF
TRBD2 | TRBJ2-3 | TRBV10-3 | CAISESAGSLTDTQYF
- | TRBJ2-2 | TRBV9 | CASSVGASGGTGELFF
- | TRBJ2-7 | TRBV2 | CASRGGTVGYEQYF
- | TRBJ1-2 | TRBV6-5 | CASSYGGANYGYTF
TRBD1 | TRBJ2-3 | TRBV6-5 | CASSYRQGADTQYF
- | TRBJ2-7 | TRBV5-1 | CASSWKGARYEQYF
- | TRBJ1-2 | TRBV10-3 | CAITNGEGYYGYTF
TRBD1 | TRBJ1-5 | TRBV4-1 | CASSQEGGQGRNNQPQHF